This TCR beta chain was identified in a study of shared clonotypes between healthy human individuals. Study in general: Each donor's CD4 naive and CD4 memory cells filled three plates apiece, CD8 naive two, and CD8 memory one. Whole-study findings and limits: Larger estimated richness was generally seen in naive subsets than in memory subsets.

Method: immunoSEQ multiplex PCR; TCRdb's copy keeps in-frame clones and lacks some. Of 1.5 million to 1.9 million clones in the sample, 95% to 99% are singletons; the top ten hold approximately 0.45%. Only Caucasian adults living in Nashville, Tennessee made up the donor group. Concerning this clone itself: Antigen specificity is unknown.

This CDR3 comprises 15 residues. The trim removed 6 bases at V and 2 bases at J, leaving 10 bases unmatched. The germline V gene encodes CDR1 SGHAT and CDR2 FQNNGV. V gene TRBV11-2 combines with J gene TRBJ2-7; TRBD2 agrees at 7 bases. Sequencing was performed on naive CD4+ T cells sorted from blood. Subset of the sample: CD45RA+ positively selected. The sequence derives from a man younger than 45 in good health. CDR3: CASRRGRATTYEQYF. CDR3 nucleotides: TGTGCCAGCAGAAGAGGGAGGGCCACCACCTACGAGCAGTACTTC.